The rows below give T cell receptor beta chains drawn from one sample of a study of beta chain features in type 1 diabetes. Using immunoSEQ multiplex PCR, the repertoire was profiled, and TCRdb retains in-frame clones only, with some absent. The table shows some 220,000 clones, with roughly 10% occurring only once. Material for sequencing was central memory CD4+ T cells from blood. The receptor set was obtained from a man aged 18-30 years in good health. CDR3s leave out the opening cysteine and the closing phenylalanine or tryptophan. The order of the fields is CDR3 protein, J gene, V gene.

ASSLGATRWKETQY,TRBJ2-5,TRBV7-2
ASRKTTFYD,TRBJ2-5,TRBV28
PSSPRTGESNYGYT,TRBJ1-2,TRBV9
ASSFAGGTNEQY,TRBJ2-7,TRBV5-4
AWTGGETQY,TRBJ2-5,TRBV30
ASSEADTQY,TRBJ2-3,TRBV2
SVESGRWDTQY,TRBJ2-3,TRBV29-1
ASSSGTGLSGANVLT,TRBJ2-6,TRBV7-2
SAAREQDTGELF,TRBJ2-2,TRBV29-1
ASSFVRTGSRNEQF,TRBJ2-1,TRBV7-3
ASSVGGDNQPQH,TRBJ1-5,TRBV9
ASSADSGAYNEQF,TRBJ2-1,TRBV2
ASSGSTYNEQF,TRBJ2-1,TRBV7-9
SARLADTQY,TRBJ2-3,TRBV20-1
ASSRSGGYT,TRBJ1-2,TRBV5-6
ASKAGTGGEQY,TRBJ2-7,TRBV7-8
ASSPRSAVSTDTQY,TRBJ2-3,TRBV27
ASSQDTSGGNEQF,TRBJ2-1,TRBV4-3
ASSVGPSGYNEQF,TRBJ2-1,TRBV9
AISEQGRIREQF,TRBJ2-1,TRBV10-3
ASSVGQETQY,TRBJ2-5,TRBV25-1
SVDHGADTQY,TRBJ2-3,TRBV29-1
ASSDRREQPQH,TRBJ1-5,TRBV6-1
ASSFSHTEAF,TRBJ1-1,TRBV11-1
ASSPRDRGARGGELF,TRBJ2-2,TRBV5-6
ASSLQETQY,TRBJ2-5,TRBV7-2
ASKISYEQY,TRBJ2-7,TRBV2
ASRRRDTVNTEAF,TRBJ1-1,TRBV6-1
ASSLPEASTDTQY,TRBJ2-3,TRBV5-4
ASSYGTGGEGGYT,TRBJ1-2,TRBV6-6
ASSQDIRGEQF,TRBJ2-1,TRBV4-1
ASSDGTDLVRQY,TRBJ2-7,TRBV6-1
ASTRGTAYEQY,TRBJ2-7,TRBV7-9
ASSKTGDSYEQY,TRBJ2-7,TRBV13
ASSAQGGQNIQY,TRBJ2-4,TRBV9
APKGLAETYEQY,-,TRBV7-9
ASSPRLAGGDNEQF,TRBJ2-1,TRBV5-4
ASSLSGTTDTQY,TRBJ2-3,TRBV28
ASLNSGRAGEQF,TRBJ2-1,TRBV2
ASSIDRGRGNQPQH,TRBJ1-5,TRBV5-4